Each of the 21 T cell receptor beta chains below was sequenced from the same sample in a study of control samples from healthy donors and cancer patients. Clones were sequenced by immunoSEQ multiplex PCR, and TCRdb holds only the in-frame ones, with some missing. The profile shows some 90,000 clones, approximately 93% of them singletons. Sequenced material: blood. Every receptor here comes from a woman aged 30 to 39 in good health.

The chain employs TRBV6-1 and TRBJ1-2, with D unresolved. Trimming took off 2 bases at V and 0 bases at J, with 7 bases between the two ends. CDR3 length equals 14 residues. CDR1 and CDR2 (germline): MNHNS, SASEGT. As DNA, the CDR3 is TGTGCCAGCAGTGAATCCCGGACTAACTATGGCTACACCTTC. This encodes CASSESRTNYGYTF.

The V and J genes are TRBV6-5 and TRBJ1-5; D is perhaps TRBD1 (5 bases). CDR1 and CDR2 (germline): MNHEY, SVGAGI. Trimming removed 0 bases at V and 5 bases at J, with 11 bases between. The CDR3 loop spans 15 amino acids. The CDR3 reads CASSYSMKGHQPQHF. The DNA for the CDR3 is TGTGCCAGCAGTTACTCGATGAAGGGGCATCAGCCCCAGCATTTT.

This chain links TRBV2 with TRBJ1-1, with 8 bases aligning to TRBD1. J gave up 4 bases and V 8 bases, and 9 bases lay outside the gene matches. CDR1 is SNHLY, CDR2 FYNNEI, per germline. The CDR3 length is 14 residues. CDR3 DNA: TGTGCCAGCCAAGGACAGGGAAGGATCACTGAAGCTTTCTTT. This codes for CASQGQGRITEAFF.

The CDR3 here is CASSHPRQGLDGYTF. CDR3 DNA: TGTGCCAGCAGTCACCCGAGACAGGGCTTGGATGGCTACACCTTC. The gene calls are TRBV6-5 and TRBJ1-2, with TRBD1 matching over 7 bases. V gave up 5 bases and J gave up 6 bases; unmatched junction bases: 12. Per the germline V gene, CDR1 is MNHEY and CDR2 is SVGAGI. The CDR3 is made up of 15 amino acids.

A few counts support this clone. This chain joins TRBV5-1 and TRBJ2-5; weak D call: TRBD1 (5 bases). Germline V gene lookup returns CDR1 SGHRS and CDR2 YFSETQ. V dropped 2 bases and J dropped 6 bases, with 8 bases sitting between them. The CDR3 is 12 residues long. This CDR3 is CASSFQGKTQYF. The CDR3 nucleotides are TGCGCCAGCAGCTTCCAGGGAAAGACCCAGTACTTC. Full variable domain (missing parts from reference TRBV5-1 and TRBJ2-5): KAGVTQTPRYLIKTRGQQVTLSCSPISGHRSVSWYQQTPGQGLQFLFEYFSETQRNKGNFPGRFSGRQFSNSRSEMNVSTLELGDSALYLCASSFQGKTQYFGPGTRLLVL.

The CDR3 is CASMPKLNEQYF. The CDR3, as DNA: TGTGCCAGCATGCCCAAACTAAACGAGCAGTACTTC. This chain uses TRBV6-5 with TRBJ2-7, with D unclear. The V gene lost 7 bases and the J gene lost 5 bases, with 12 bases spanning the gap. The CDR3 has 12 amino acids. CDR1 MNHEY and CDR2 SVGAGI come from the germline V gene.

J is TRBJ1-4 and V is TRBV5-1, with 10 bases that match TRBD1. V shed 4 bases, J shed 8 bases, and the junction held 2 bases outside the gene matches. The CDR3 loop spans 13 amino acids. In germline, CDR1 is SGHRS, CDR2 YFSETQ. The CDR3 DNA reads TGCGCCAGCAGCAGGGGACAGGGGGAAAAACTGTTTTTT. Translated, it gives CASSRGQGEKLFF.

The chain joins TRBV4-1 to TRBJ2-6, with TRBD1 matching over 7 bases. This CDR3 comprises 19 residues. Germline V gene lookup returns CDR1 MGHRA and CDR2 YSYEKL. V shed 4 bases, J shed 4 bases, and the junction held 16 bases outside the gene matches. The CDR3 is CASSRSGTAMPTGANVLTF. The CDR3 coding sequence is TGCGCCAGCAGCCGATCCGGGACAGCCATGCCCACAGGGGCCAACGTCCTGACTTTC.

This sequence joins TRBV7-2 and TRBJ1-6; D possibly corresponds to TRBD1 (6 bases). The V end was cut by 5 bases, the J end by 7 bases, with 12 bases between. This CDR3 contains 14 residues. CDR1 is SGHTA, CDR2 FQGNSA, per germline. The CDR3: CASSPQGGNSPLHF. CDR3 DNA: TGTGCCAGCAGCCCACAGGGAGGCAATTCACCCCTCCACTTT.

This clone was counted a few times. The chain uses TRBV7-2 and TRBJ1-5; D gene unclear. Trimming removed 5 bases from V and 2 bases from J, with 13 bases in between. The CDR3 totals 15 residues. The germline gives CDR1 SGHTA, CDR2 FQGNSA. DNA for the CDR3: TGTGCCAGCAGCCCCCAGGTCCTAGGCAATCAGCCCCAGCATTTT. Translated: CASSPQVLGNQPQHF. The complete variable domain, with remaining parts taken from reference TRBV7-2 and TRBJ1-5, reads GAGVSQSPSNKVTEKGKDVELRCDPISGHTALYWYRQSLGQGLEFLIYFQGNSAPDKSGLPSDRFSAERTGGSVSTLTIQRTQQEDSAVYLCASSPQVLGNQPQHFGDGTRLSIL.

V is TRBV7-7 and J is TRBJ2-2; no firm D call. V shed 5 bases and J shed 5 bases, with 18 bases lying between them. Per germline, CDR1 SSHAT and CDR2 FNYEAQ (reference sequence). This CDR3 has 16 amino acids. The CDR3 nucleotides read TGTGCCAGCAGCGTGGGCAGGATGGTGGGAACCGGGGAGCTGTTTTTT. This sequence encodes CASSVGRMVGTGELFF.

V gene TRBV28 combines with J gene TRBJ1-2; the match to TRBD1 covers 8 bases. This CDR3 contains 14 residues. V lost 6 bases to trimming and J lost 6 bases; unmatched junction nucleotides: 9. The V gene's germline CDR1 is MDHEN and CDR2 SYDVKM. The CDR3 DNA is TGTGCCAGCAGACCCGAGGACAGGGCGAATGGCTACACCTTC. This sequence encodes CASRPEDRANGYTF.

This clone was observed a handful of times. CDR3 in DNA: TGTGCCAGCAGCTTAATGAGGGGACAGGGAACTAATGAAAAACTGTTTTTT. Protein sequence: CASSLMRGQGTNEKLFF. The chain combines TRBV7-3 with TRBJ1-4; 9 bases line up with TRBD1. V lost 1 base, J lost 1 base, and 4 bases stayed unmatched. This CDR3 has 17 residues. The V gene's germline CDR1 is SGHTA and CDR2 FQGTGA.

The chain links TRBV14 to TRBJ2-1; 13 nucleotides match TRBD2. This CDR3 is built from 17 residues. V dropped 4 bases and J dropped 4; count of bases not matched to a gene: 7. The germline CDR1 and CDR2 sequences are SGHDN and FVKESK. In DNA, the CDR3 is TGTGCCAGCAGCCGCCGGCTACTAGCGGGGGGGTACAATGAGCAGTTCTTC. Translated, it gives CASSRRLLAGGYNEQFF.

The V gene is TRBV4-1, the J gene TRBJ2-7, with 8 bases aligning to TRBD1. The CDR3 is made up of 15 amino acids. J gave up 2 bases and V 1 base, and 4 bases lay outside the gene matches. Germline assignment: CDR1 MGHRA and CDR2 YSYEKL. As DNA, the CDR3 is TGCGCCAGCAGCCAAGCAGGGGGCGCCGCCTACGAGCAGTACTTC. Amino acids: CASSQAGGAAYEQYF.

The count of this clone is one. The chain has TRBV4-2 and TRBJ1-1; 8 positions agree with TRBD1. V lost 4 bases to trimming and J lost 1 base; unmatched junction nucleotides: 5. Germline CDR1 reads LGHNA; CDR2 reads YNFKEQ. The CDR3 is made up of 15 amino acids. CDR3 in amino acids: CASSRTDRENTEAFF. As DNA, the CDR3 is TGTGCCAGCAGCCGTACGGACAGGGAGAACACTGAAGCTTTCTTT.

The CDR3 DNA reads TGTGCCAGTAGTATCCGGGGCCTAGGGGCCAATCAGCCCCAGCATTTT. The encoded protein is CASSIRGLGANQPQHF. This chain links TRBV19 with TRBJ1-5, with D perhaps TRBD1 (5 bases). The CDR3 has 16 residues. From germline, CDR1 is LNHDA and CDR2 SQIVND (reference sequence). The V gene lost 3 bases and the J gene lost 3 bases, with 15 bases spanning the gap. Full variable domain (missing parts from reference TRBV19 and TRBJ1-5): DGGITQSPKYLFRKEGQNVTLSCEQNLNHDAMYWYRQDPGQGLRLIYYSQIVNDFQKGDIAEGYSVSREKKESFPLTVTSAQKNPTAFYLCASSIRGLGANQPQHFGDGTRLSIL.

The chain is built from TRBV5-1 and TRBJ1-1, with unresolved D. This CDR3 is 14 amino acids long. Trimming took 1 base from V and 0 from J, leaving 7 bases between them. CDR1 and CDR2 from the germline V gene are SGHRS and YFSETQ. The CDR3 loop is CASSLFDMNTEAFF. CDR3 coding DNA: TGCGCCAGCAGCTTGTTCGATATGAACACTGAAGCTTTCTTT.

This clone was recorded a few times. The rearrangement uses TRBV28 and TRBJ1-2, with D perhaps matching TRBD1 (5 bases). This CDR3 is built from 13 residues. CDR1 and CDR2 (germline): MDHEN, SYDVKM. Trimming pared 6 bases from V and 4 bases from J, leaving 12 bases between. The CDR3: CASSQTAGYGYTF. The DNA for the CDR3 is TGTGCCAGCAGCCAGACAGCGGGCTATGGCTACACCTTC.

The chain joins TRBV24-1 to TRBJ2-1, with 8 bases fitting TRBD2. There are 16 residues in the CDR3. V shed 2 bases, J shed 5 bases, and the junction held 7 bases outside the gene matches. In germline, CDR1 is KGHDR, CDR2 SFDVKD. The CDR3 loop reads CATSDSRGGPNNEQFF. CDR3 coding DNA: TGTGCCACCAGTGATTCTCGCGGGGGGCCCAACAATGAGCAGTTCTTC.

CDR3 sequence: CASSLSGVTYNEQFF. DNA of the CDR3: TGCGCCAGCAGCTTGTCAGGGGTAACCTACAATGAGCAGTTCTTC. This chain links TRBV5-1 with TRBJ2-1; TRBD1 is a possible D gene (6 bases). V lost 1 base and J 2 bases, leaving 10 bases between the germline ends. The CDR3 consists of 15 residues. Germline CDR1 and CDR2: SGHRS and YFSETQ.